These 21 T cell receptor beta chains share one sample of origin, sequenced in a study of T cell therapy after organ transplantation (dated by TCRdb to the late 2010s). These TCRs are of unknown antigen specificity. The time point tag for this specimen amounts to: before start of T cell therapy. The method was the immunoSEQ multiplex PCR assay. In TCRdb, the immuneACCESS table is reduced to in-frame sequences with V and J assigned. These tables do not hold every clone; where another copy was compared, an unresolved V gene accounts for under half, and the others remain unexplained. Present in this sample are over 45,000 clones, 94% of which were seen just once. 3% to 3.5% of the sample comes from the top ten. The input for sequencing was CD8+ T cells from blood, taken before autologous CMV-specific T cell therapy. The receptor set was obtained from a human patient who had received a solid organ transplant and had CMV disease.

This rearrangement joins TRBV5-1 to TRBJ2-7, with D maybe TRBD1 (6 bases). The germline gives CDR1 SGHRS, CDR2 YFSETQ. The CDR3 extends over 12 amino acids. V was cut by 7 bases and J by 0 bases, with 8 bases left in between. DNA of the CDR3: TGCGCCAGCCGGGACAACTCCTACGAGCAGTACTTC. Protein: CASRDNSYEQYF.

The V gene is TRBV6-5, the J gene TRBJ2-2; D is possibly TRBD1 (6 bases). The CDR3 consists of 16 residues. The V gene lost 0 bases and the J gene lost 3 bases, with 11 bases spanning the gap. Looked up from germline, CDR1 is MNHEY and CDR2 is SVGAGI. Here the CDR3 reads CASSYSAGEYTGELFF. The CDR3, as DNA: TGTGCCAGCAGTTACTCGGCAGGGGAGTACACCGGGGAGCTGTTTTTT.

CDR3 sequence (DNA): TGTGCCAGCAGTTACCGGGCCTTCTCTGGAAACACCATATATTTT. Amino acid sequence: CASSYRAFSGNTIYF. The rearrangement uses TRBV6-5 and TRBJ1-3; D not resolved. Germline lookup yields CDR1 MNHEY and CDR2 SVGAGI. The CDR3 has 15 residues. Trimming shortened V by 2 bases and J by 0 bases, and 8 bases separated the two germline ends.

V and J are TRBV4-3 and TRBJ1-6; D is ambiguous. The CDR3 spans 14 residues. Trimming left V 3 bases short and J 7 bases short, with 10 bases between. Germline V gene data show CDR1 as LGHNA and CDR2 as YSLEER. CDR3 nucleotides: TGCGCCAGCAGCCAGGCCGACTTGAATTCACCCCTCCACTTT. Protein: CASSQADLNSPLHF.

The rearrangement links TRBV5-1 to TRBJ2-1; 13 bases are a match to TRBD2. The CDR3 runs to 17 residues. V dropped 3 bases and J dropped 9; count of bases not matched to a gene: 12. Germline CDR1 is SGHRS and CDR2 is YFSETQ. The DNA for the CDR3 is TGCGCCAGCAGCTATTTAGGGACTAGCGGGAAACGAGCTGAGCAGTTCTTC. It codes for CASSYLGTSGKRAEQFF.

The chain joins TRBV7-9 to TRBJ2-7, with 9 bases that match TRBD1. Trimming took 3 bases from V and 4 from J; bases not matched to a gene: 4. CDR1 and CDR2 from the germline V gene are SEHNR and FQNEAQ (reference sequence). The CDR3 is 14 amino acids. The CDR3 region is CASSLNRGLYEQYF. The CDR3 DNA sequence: TGTGCCAGCAGCTTGAACAGGGGGCTTTACGAGCAGTACTTC. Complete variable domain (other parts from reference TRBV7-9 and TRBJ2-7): DTGVSQNPRHKITKRGQNVTFRCDPISEHNRLYWYRQTLGQGPEFLTYFQNEAQLEKSRLLSDRFSAERPKGSFSTLEIQRTEQGDSAMYLCASSLNRGLYEQYFGPGTRLTVT.

The CDR3 loop is CASTLEKAGNTIYF. Here the CDR3 DNA reads TGTGCCAGCACCCTAGAGAAAGCTGGAAACACCATATATTTT. The chain employs TRBV11-2 and TRBJ1-3, with unresolved D. Germline V gene lookup returns CDR1 SGHAT and CDR2 FQNNGV. V was pared by 7 bases and J by 2 bases, with 12 bases between. The CDR3 is made up of 14 amino acids. The full variable domain, its missing parts supplied by reference TRBV11-2 and TRBJ1-3, is EAGVAQSPRYKIIEKRQSVAFWCNPISGHATLYWYQQILGQGPKLLIQFQNNGVVDDSQLPKDRFSAERLKGVDSTLKIQPAKLEDSAVYLCASTLEKAGNTIYFGEGSWLTVV.

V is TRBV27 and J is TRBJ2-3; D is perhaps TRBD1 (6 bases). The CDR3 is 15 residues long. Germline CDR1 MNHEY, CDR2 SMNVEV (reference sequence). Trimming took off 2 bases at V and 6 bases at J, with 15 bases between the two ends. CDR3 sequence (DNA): TGTGCCAGCAGTTTACGGACAGCCGGGTCCGATACGCAGTATTTT. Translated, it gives CASSLRTAGSDTQYF.

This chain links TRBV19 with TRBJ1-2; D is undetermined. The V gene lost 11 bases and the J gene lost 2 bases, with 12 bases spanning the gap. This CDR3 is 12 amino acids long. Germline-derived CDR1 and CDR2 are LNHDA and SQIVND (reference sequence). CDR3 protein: CASRAENYGYTF. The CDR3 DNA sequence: TGTGCCTCCCGGGCGGAAAACTATGGCTACACCTTC.

CDR3 sequence: CASSYSPVTVGDEQYF. CDR3 sequence (DNA): TGTGCCAGCAGTTACTCGCCTGTGACAGTGGGTGACGAGCAGTACTTC. The chain employs TRBV6-5 and TRBJ2-7, with D perhaps matching TRBD1 (5 bases). Germline lookup yields CDR1 MNHEY and CDR2 SVGAGI. Trimming pared 0 bases from V and 5 bases from J, leaving 17 bases between. The CDR3 runs to 16 residues.

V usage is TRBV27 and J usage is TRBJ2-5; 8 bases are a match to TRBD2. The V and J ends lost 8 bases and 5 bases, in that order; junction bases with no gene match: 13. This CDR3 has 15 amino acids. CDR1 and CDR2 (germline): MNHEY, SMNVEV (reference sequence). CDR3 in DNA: TGTGCCAGCTCCAGTGGACTAGCTTCTCGGGAGACCCAGTACTTC. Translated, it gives CASSSGLASRETQYF.

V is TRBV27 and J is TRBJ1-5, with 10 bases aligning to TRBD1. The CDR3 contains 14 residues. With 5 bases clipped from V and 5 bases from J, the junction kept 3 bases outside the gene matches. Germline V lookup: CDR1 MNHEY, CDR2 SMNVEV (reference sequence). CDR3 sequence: CASSLGTGDQPQHF. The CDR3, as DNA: TGTGCCAGCAGTCTAGGGACAGGGGATCAGCCCCAGCATTTT.

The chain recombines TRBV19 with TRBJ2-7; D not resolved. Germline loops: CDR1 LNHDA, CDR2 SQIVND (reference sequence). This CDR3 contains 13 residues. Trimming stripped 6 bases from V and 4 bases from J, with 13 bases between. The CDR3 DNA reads TGTGCCAGTAGCCTTAGCCCGGTGTACGAGCAGTACTTC. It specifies CASSLSPVYEQYF.

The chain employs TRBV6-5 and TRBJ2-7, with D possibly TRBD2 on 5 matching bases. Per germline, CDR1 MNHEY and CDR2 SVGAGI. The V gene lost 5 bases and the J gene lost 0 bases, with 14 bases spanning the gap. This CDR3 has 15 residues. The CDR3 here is CASSPQEAGSYEQYF. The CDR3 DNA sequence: TGTGCCAGCAGTCCCCAGGAGGCGGGCTCCTACGAGCAGTACTTC.

The CDR3 sequence is CASGYGFDSPLHF. The CDR3, as DNA: TGTGCTAGTGGTTACGGGTTCGATTCACCCCTCCACTTT. The chain is built from TRBV12-5 and TRBJ1-6; D remains unclear. Germline V CDR1 and CDR2: LGHNT, FRNRAP. CDR3 length equals 13 residues. V lost 4 bases to trimming and J lost 8 bases, with 9 bases between them.

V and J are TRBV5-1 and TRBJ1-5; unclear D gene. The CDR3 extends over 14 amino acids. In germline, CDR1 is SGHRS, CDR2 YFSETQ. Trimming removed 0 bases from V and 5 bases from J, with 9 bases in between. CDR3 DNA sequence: TGCGCCAGCAGCTTGGGATTGGGGTATCAGCCCCAGCATTTT. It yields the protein CASSLGLGYQPQHF.

In DNA form, the CDR3 reads TGTGCCAGCAGCCAAGGCGGGGGCCCTCTTGAGCAGTACTTC. This sequence encodes CASSQGGGPLEQYF. This rearrangement joins TRBV4-2 to TRBJ2-7; possibly TRBD2 for D (7 bases). The CDR3 sequence is 14 residues long. Per germline, CDR1 LGHNA and CDR2 YNFKEQ. Trimming shortened V by 1 base and J by 7 bases, and 14 bases separated the two germline ends.

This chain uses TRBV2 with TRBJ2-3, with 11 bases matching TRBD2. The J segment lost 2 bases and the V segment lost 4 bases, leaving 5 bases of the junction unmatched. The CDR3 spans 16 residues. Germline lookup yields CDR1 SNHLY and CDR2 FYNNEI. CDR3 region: CASSAGLAEFTDTQYF. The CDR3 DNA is TGTGCCAGCAGTGCGGGACTAGCGGAGTTCACAGATACGCAGTATTTT. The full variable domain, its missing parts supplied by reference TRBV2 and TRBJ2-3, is EPEVTQTPSHQVTQMGQEVILRCVPISNHLYFYWYRQILGQKVEFLVSFYNNEISEKSEIFDDQFSVERPDGSNFTLKIRSTKLEDSAMYFCASSAGLAEFTDTQYFGPGTRLTVL.

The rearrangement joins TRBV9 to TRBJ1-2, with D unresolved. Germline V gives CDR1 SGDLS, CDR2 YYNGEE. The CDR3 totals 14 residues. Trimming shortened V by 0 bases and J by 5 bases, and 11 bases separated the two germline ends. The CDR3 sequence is CASSVGGEGYGYTF. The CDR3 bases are TGTGCCAGCAGCGTAGGGGGAGAAGGGTATGGCTACACCTTC.

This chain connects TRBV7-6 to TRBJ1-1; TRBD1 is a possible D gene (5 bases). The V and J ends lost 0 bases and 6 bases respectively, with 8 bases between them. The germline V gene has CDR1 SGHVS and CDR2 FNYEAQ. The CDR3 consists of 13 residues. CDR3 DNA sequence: TGTGCCAGCAGCTTAGCGGGGGGGTCTGAAGCTTTCTTT. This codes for CASSLAGGSEAFF.

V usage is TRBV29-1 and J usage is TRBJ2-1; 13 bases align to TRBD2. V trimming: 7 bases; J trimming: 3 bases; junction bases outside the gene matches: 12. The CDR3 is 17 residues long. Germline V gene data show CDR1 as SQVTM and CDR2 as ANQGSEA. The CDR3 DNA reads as TGCAGCGCTGATGGGACTAGCGGGACCCACAACTACAATGAGCAGTTCTTC. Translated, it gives CSADGTSGTHNYNEQFF.